The 12 T cell receptor beta chains below were found in one sample sequenced in a study of monozygotic twins with inflammatory bowel disease. TCRdb re-called the 5' RACE reads; every CDR3 protein appears as one record, without DNA. Its table lists around 380,000 distinct CDR3 sequences. The specimen sequenced was blood. The receptors derive from a human donor with ulcerative colitis or Crohn's disease, or a healthy co-twin of an affected twin (not recorded which).

J is TRBJ2-2 and V is TRBV6-5; lacking DNA, the TRBD2 call made by TCRdb goes unchecked. Per germline, CDR1 MNHEY and CDR2 SVGAGI. The CDR3 contains 15 residues. The chain's CDR3 is CASSYFSGRAGELFF.

V is TRBV20-1 and J is TRBJ2-3; without DNA, the TCRdb call of TRBD1 cannot be checked. Germline CDR1 DFQATT, CDR2 SNEGSKA (reference sequence). The CDR3 contains 14 residues. The CDR3 is CSARDTSRGVTQYF.

V is TRBV13 and J is TRBJ2-3; without DNA, the TCRdb call of TRBD1 cannot be checked. The CDR3 length is 16 residues. Germline CDR1 is PRHDT and CDR2 is FYEKMQ (reference sequence). The CDR3 loop reads CASRPNLGQGKDTQYF.

The V call is TRBV11-3, the J call TRBJ1-2; TCRdb names TRBD1, which stays unverified in the absence of DNA. CDR1 is SGHNT and CDR2 is YENEEA in the germline V gene. The CDR3 contains 18 residues. CDR3 amino acids: CASSLVAGQGGKNYGYTF. The whole variable domain, filled in from reference TRBV11-3 and TRBJ1-2, reads EAGVVQSPRYKIIEKKQPVAFWCNPISGHNTLYWYLQNLGQGPELLIRYENEEAVDDSQLPKDRFSAERLKGVDSTLKIQPAELGDSAVYLCASSLVAGQGGKNYGYTFGSGTRLTVV.

The chain recombines TRBV7-6 with TRBJ2-3; TCRdb proposes TRBD1, but this gene call is untestable without DNA. The V gene's germline CDR1 is SGHVS and CDR2 FNYEAQ. This CDR3 has 16 amino acids. Here the CDR3 reads CASSLLGGGSTDTQYF.

This sequence joins TRBV5-4 and TRBJ1-1. This CDR3 contains 13 residues. The germline CDR1 and CDR2 sequences are SGHNT and YYREEE (reference sequence). The CDR3 is CASSLSTSRWAFF.

This sequence joins TRBV18 and TRBJ2-3; TCRdb indicates TRBD2, and absent DNA this call remains unverified. This CDR3 region has 17 residues. Per germline, CDR1 KGHSH and CDR2 LQKENI. This chain's CDR3 is CASSPPWTSGRPDTQYF.

This clonotype shows up as medium-sized by frequency. The chain joins TRBV27 to TRBJ2-7; TCRdb calls TRBD1, which cannot be checked without DNA. Germline assignment: CDR1 MNHEY and CDR2 SMNVEV (reference sequence). This CDR3 has 13 residues. The CDR3 sequence is CASSWGINYEQYF.

This chain uses TRBV12-3 or TRBV12-4 with TRBJ1-4. CDR3 length: 15 residues. The CDR3 here is CASTPVVGPNEKLFF.

The chain is built from TRBV15 and TRBJ2-6; the TCRdb D gene call, TRBD1, has no DNA to confirm it. This CDR3 has 15 residues. Germline V gene lookup returns CDR1 LNHNV and CDR2 YYDKDF (reference sequence). CDR3: CASSGGVSGANVLTF.

This chain joins TRBV19 and TRBJ1-1; without DNA, the TCRdb call of TRBD1 cannot be checked. Germline loops: CDR1 LNHDA, CDR2 SQIVND (reference sequence). The CDR3 length is 15 residues. The CDR3 protein is CASSPRDRGYTEAFF. The whole variable domain, filled in from reference TRBV19 and TRBJ1-1, reads DGGITQSPKYLFRKEGQNVTLSCEQNLNHDAMYWYRQDPGQGLRLIYYSQIVNDFQKGDIAEGYSVSREKKESFPLTVTSAQKNPTAFYLCASSPRDRGYTEAFFGQGTRLTVV.

The chain has TRBV7-2 and TRBJ2-7. CDR1 is SGHTA, CDR2 FQGNSA, per germline. The CDR3 contains 11 residues. The chain's CDR3 is CASSTAYEQYF. Full variable domain (missing parts from reference TRBV7-2 and TRBJ2-7): GAGVSQSPSNKVTEKGKDVELRCDPISGHTALYWYRQSLGQGLEFLIYFQGNSAPDKSGLPSDRFSAERTGGSVSTLTIQRTQQEDSAVYLCASSTAYEQYFGPGTRLTVT.